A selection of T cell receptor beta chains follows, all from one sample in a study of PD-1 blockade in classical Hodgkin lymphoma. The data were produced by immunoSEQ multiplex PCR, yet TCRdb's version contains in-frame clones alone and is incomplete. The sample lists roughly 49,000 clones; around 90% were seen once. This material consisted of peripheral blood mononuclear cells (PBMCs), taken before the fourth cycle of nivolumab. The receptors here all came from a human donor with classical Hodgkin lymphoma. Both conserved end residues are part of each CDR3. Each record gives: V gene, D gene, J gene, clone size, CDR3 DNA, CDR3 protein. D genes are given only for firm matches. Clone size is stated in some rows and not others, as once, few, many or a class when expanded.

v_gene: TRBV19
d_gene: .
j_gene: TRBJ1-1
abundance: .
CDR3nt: TGTGCCACCACAGGCGGGGGGCGAGTTGTAGCTTTCTTT
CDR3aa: CATTGGGRVVAFF

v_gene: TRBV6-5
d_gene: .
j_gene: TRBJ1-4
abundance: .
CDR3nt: TGTGCCAGCAGTTACTCGACGAGGTTGCGTAATGAAAAACTGTTTTTT
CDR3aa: CASSYSTRLRNEKLFF

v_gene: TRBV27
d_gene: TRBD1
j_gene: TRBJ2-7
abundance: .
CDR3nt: TGTGCCAGCAGTTTCAAGGGGGCATACTACGAGCAGTACTTC
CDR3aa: CASSFKGAYYEQYF

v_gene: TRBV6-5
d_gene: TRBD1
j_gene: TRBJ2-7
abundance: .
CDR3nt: TGTGCCAGCATGCCGGGACAGGGCGTTCTGGAGCAGTACTTC
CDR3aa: CASMPGQGVLEQYF

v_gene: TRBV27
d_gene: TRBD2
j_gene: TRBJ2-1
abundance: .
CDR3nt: TGTGCCAGCAGGCTTCCGGGACTAGGGTACAATGAGCAGTTCTTC
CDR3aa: CASRLPGLGYNEQFF

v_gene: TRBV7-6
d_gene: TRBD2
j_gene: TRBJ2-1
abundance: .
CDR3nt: TGTGCCAGCAGCTTAGGTCAGCTAGCGGTCTACTCTTCCTACAATGAGCAGTTCTTC
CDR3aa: CASSLGQLAVYSSYNEQFF

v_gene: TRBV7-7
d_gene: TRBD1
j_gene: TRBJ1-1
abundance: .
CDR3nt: TGTGCTAGCAGTTTCGACAGGGAGACTGAAGCTTTCTTT
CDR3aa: CASSFDRETEAFF

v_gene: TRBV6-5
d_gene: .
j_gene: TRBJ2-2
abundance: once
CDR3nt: TGTGCCAGCAGTTTAGGCAGCTACACCGGGGAGCTGTTTTTT
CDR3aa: CASSLGSYTGELFF

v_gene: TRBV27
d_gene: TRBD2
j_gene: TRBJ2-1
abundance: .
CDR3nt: TGTGCCAGCAGTCACGCGCCGGGACTAGCGGGAGGATCCTACAATGAGCAGTTCTTC
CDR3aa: CASSHAPGLAGGSYNEQFF

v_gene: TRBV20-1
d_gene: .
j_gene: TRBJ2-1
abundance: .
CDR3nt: TGCAGTGCAAACTACGCGGGTGAGCAGTTCTTC
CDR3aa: CSANYAGEQFF

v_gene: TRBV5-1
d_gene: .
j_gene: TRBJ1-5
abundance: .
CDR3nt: TGCGCCAGCAGCTTGGAAGGATTGGGTCAGCCCCAGCATTTT
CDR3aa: CASSLEGLGQPQHF

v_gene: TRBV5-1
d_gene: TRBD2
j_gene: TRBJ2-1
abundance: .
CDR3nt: TGCGCCAGCAGCTTGCCCGGGACTAGCGTCAACAATGAGCAGTTCTTC
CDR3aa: CASSLPGTSVNNEQFF

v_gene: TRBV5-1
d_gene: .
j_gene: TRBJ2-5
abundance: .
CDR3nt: TGCGCCAGCAGCCTAGCCACAGGGTTCCGAGAGACCCAGTACTTC
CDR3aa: CASSLATGFRETQYF

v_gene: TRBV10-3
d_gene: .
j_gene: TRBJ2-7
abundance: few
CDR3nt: TGTGCCATCAGTGAGTCTCATGTGGAGGGACCGGGGGAGCAGTACTTC
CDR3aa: CAISESHVEGPGEQYF

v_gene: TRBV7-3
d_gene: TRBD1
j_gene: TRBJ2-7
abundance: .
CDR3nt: TGTGCCAGCAGCTCCACCGGGACAGCCGGGCGCGAGCAGTACTTC
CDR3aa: CASSSTGTAGREQYF

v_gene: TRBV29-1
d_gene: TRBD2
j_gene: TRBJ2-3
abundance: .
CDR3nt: TGCACGGGAAGACTAGCGGGAGGACAAAGCACAGATACGCAGTATTTT
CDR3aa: CTGRLAGGQSTDTQYF

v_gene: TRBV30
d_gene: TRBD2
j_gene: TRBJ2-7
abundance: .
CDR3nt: TGTGCCTGGAACTTGAGCGGGAGGCCTGGCGAGCAGTACTTC
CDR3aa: CAWNLSGRPGEQYF

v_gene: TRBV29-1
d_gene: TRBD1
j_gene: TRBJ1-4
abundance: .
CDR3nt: TGCAGCGTTGAGGGGACAGCTGGGGAAAATGAAAAACTGTTTTTT
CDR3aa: CSVEGTAGENEKLFF

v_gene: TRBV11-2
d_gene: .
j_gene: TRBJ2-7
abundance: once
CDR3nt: TGTGCCAGCAGTAAAGAATCGACAGGCTACGAGCAGTACTTC
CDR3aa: CASSKESTGYEQYF

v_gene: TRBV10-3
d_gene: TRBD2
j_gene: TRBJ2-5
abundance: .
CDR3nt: TGTGCCATCGGGGGGACTAGCGCCGAGACCCAGTACTTC
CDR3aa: CAIGGTSAETQYF

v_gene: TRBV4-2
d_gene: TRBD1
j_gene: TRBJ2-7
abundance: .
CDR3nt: TGTGCCAGCAGCCATGAACAGGGGGCGGGTTACGAGCAGTACTTC
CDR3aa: CASSHEQGAGYEQYF

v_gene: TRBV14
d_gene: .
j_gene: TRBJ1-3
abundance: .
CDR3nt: TGTGCCAGCAGCTTACGAACGCAGGTGACTGGAAACACCATATATTTT
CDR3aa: CASSLRTQVTGNTIYF

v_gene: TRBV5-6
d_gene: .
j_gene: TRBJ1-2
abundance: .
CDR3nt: TGTGCCAGCAGCGTTGGGTCTGGCTACACCTTC
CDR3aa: CASSVGSGYTF

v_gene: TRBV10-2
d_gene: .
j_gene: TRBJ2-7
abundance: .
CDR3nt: TGCGCCATCCGTATGCCCGACGGACATAAAGGAGGCGAGCAGTACTTC
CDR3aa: CAIRMPDGHKGGEQYF

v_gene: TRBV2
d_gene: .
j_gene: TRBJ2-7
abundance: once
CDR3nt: TGTGCCAGCAGTGAGATTCGACGCGAGCAGTACTTC
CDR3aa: CASSEIRREQYF

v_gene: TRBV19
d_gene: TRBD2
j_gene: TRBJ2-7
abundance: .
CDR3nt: TGTGCCAGTACTGCAGTTACCGGGACTAGCGGTCTGGGCGAGCAGTACTTC
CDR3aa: CASTAVTGTSGLGEQYF

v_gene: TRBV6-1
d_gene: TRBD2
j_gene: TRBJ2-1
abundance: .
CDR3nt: TGTGCCAGCAGTGAACGGGCTAGCGGGAGTAGGGCCGCTGAGCAGTTCTTC
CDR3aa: CASSERASGSRAAEQFF

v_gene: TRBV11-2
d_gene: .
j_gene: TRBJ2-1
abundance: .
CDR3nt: TGTGCCAGCAGCTTATATCCGGGGAACAATGAGCAGTTCTTC
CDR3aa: CASSLYPGNNEQFF

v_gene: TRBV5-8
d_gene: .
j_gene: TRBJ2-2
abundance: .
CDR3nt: TGTGCCAGCAGCGTACCCGGTCCCGGGGAGCTGTTTTTT
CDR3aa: CASSVPGPGELFF

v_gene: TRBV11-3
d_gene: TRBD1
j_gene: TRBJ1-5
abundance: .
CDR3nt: TGTGCCAGCAGCCTCCGTGGACAGGATAGCAATCAGCCCCAGCATTTT
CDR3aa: CASSLRGQDSNQPQHF

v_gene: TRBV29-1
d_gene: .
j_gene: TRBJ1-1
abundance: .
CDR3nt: TGCAGCGTGAGGGGGTCTTTAAACACTGAAGCTTTCTTT
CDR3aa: CSVRGSLNTEAFF

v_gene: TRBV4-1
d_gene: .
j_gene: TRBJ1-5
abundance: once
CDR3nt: TGCGCCAGCAGCCCCGAGGGGGGGCTTGACAATCAGCCCCAGCATTTT
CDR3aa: CASSPEGGLDNQPQHF

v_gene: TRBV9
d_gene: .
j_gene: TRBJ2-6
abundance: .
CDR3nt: TGTGCCAGCAGCGCCAAGGGGGACTCCCCCTCTGGGGCCAACGTCCTGACTTTC
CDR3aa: CASSAKGDSPSGANVLTF

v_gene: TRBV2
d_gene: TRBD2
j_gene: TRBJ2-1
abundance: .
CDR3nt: TGTGCCAGTCGACTAGCGGGAGATGAGCAGTTCTTC
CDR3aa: CASRLAGDEQFF

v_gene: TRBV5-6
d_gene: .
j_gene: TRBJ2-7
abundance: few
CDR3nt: TGTGCCAGCAGACTCCTCCGGGGCGAGCAGTACTTC
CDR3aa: CASRLLRGEQYF

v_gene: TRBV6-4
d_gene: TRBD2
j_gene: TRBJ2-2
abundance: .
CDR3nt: TGTGCCAGCCTCCGACTAGCGGCGAACACCGGGGAGCTGTTTTTT
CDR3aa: CASLRLAANTGELFF

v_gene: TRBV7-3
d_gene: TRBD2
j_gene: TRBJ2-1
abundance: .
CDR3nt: TGTGCCAGCAGCAGTACGGGACTAGCGGGAGGGTACAATGAGCAGTTCTTC
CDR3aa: CASSSTGLAGGYNEQFF

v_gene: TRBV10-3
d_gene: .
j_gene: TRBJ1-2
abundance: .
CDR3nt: TGTGCCATCAGTGAGTCGGCAGGGACCTATGGCTACACCTTC
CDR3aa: CAISESAGTYGYTF

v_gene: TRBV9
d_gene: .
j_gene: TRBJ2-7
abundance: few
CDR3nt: TGTGCCAGCAGCCAAGAGGGGCGCGAGCAGTACTTC
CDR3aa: CASSQEGREQYF

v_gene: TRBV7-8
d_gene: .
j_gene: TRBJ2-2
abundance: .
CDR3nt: TGTGCCAGCACCTCCAGGTGGCTTAACACCGGGGAGCTGTTTTTT
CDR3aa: CASTSRWLNTGELFF

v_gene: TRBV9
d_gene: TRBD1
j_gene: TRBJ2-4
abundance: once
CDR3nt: TGTGCCAGCAGCTCGGGACAGGTTGAAAACATTCAGTACTTC
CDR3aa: CASSSGQVENIQYF

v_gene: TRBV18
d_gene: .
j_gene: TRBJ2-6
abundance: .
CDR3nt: TGTGCCAGCTCACCGGTCGGGAAAAAGGGCAGTTCGGGGGCCAACGTCCTGACTTTC
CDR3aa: CASSPVGKKGSSGANVLTF

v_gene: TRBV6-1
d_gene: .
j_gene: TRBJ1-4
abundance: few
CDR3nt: TGTGCCAGCAGTATGCAGGAAAAACTGTTTTTT
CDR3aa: CASSMQEKLFF

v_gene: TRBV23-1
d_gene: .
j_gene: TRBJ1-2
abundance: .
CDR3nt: TGCGCCAGCAGTCAATCAGTTACAGCTAACTATGGCTACACCTTC
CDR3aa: CASSQSVTANYGYTF

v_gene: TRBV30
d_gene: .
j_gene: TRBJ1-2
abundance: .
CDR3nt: TGTGCCTGGAGCCACTGGGCGGCCTATGGCTACACCTTC
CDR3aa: CAWSHWAAYGYTF

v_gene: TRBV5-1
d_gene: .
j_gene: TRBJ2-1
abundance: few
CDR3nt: TGCGCCAGCAGCTTGTCGAGACCGGAGGTCGATGAGCAGTTCTTC
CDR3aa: CASSLSRPEVDEQFF

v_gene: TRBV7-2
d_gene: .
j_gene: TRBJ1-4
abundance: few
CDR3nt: TGTGCCAGCAGCTTAAACCGGATGGAAAAACTGTTTTTT
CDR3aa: CASSLNRMEKLFF

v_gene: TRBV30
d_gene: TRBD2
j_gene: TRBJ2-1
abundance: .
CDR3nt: TGTGCCTGGAGAGACGGGACTAGCGGGATAGGTGAGCAGTTCTTC
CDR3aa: CAWRDGTSGIGEQFF

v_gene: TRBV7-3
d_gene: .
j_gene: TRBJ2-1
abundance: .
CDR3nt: TGTGCCAGCAGCCAGAAGCTACAGGGACCCTTTTTCTCCTACAATGAGCAGTTCTTC
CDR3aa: CASSQKLQGPFFSYNEQFF

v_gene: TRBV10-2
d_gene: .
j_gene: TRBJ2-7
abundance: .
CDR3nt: TGCGCCAGCACTATATCGGCCGCCTACGAGCAGTACTTC
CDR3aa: CASTISAAYEQYF

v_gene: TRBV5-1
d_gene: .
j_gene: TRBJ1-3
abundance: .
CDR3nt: TGCGCCAGCAGCTTGTTTTACAGGGAAGGAAACACCATATATTTT
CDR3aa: CASSLFYREGNTIYF

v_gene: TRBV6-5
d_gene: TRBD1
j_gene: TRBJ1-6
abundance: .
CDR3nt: TGTGCCAGCAGACCTACAGGGACAGGGGTTTCACCCCTCCACTTT
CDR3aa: CASRPTGTGVSPLHF

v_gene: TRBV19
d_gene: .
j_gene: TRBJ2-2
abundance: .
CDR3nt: TGTGCCAGTAGTGCGCAGGGAAACACCGGGGAGCTGTTTTTT
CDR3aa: CASSAQGNTGELFF

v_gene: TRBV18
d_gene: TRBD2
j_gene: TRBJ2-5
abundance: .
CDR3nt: TGTGCCAGCTCACCACCGGGAGGGCGGCGAGAGACCCAGTACTTC
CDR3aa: CASSPPGGRRETQYF